This T cell receptor beta chain was recovered during a study of cytomegalovirus exposure and HLA in healthy donors. On the study more broadly: A later analysis reported the 95 to 150 validation repertoires used the same platform as the 666 first-cohort repertoires. General observations from the study: TCR beta chains numbering roughly 150 were designated cytomegalovirus-associated. It was reportedly the case that the classifier diagnosed cytomegalovirus status with high specificity and sensitivity.

Some clones are missing from TCRdb's copy, which holds only in-frame ones; the method was immunoSEQ multiplex PCR. The table records about 120,000 clones, more than 75% of them present only once. V gave up 3 bases and J gave up 4 bases; unmatched junction bases: 5. CDR3 size: 15 residues. The germline gives CDR1 KGHSH, CDR2 LQKENI. Remarks on this clone: Antigen unknown.

This chain uses TRBV18 with TRBJ1-2; 10 bases agree with TRBD1. The receptor was derived from a woman between 25 and 40 years old in good health and CMV-seronegative. The material sequenced was PBMCs. DNA for the CDR3: TGTGCCAGCTCACCGACAGGGGGCCAGATCTATGGCTACACCTTC. Encoded protein: CASSPTGGQIYGYTF.